This T cell receptor beta chain comes out of a study of T cells in Graves' hyperthyroidism and ophthalmopathy. Study-wide findings and caveats: The model foresaw ophthalmopathy a median around 6.4 months prior to onset.

Per germline, CDR1 SNHLY and CDR2 FYNNEI. CDR3 size: 13 residues. V was pared by 5 bases and J by 5 bases, with 12 bases between. As concerns this clonotype: Its antigen is currently unknown.

TCR beta CDR3 regions were amplified from RNA transcripts. The TCR CDR3 was amplified in a first-round RT-PCR using the HTBI primer set. TCRdb independently ran MiXCR on the multiplex PCR reads; one entry per CDR3 protein. The sample has 500,000 to 650,000 distinct CDR3 sequences; 17% are singletons. Sequenced sample: blood. The chain combines TRBV2 with TRBJ1-2; the D gene is possibly TRBD1 (6 bases). The TCR was taken from a woman under 30 with Graves' ophthalmopathy. CDR3 in amino acids: CASSRGMRYGYTF. CDR3 DNA sequence: TGTGCCAGCAGTAGGGGGATGAGGTATGGCTACACCTTC.